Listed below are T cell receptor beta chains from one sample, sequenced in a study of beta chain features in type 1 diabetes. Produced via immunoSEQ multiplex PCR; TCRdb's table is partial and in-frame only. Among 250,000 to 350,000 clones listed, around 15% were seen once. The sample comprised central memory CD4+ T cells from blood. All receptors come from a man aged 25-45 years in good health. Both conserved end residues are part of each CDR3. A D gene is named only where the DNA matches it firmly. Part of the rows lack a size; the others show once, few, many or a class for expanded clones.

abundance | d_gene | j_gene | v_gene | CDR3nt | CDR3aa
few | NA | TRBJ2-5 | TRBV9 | TGTGCCAGCAGCTGGCACGAGGAGACCCAGTACTTC | CASSWHEETQYF
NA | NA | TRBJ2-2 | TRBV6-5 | TGTGCCAGCAAGGGCCACAACACCGGGGAGCTGTTTTTT | CASKGHNTGELFF
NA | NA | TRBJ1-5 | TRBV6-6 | TGTGCCAGCAGTTACAGGGGAGGCGATCAGCCCCAGCATTTT | CASSYRGGDQPQHF
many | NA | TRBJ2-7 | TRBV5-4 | TGTGCCAGCAGCTTGGCAGGGTATGGCTACGAGCAGTACTTC | CASSLAGYGYEQYF
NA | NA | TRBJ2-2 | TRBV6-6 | TGTGCCGGCAGGACAGCCACCACCGGGGAGCTGTTTTTT | CAGRTATTGELFF
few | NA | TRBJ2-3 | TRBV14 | TGTGCCAGCAGCCATTCCGGGACGGTAGGGTATTTT | CASSHSGTVGYF
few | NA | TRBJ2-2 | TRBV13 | TGTGCCAGCAGCTTGTGGAACACCGGGGAGCTGTTTTTT | CASSLWNTGELFF
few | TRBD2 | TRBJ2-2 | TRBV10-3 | TGTGCCATCAGTGAAGAGCGGGGTAAAGCCGGGGAGCTGTTTTTT | CAISEERGKAGELFF
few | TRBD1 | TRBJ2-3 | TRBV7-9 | TGTGCCAGCAGCTTTGGAGGCGTAATTGGGACAGGGAAAGACTATACGCAGTATTTT | CASSFGGVIGTGKDYTQYF
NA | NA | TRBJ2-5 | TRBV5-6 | TGTGCCAGCAGTCGTCAAGAGACCCAGTACTTC | CASSRQETQYF
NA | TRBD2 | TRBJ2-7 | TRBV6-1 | TGTGCCAGCACCACGCTAGCGGGGGGGCCTTACGAGCAGTACTTC | CASTTLAGGPYEQYF
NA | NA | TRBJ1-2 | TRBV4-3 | TGCGCCAGCAGCCAAGATCCTAAGGACTATGGCTACACCTTC | CASSQDPKDYGYTF
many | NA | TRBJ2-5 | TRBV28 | TGTGCCAGCAGTTTTGCTCGGACCCAGTACTTC | CASSFARTQYF
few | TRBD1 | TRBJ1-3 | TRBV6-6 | TGTGCCAGCAGCCGACGTAAGACAGGGGACATTAACACCATATATTTT | CASSRRKTGDINTIYF
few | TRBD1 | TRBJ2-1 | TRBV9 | TGTGCCAGCAGCGTAGCCGGGCGGACAGGGGGCCGCGATGAGCAGTTCTTC | CASSVAGRTGGRDEQFF
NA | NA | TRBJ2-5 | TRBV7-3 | TGTGCCAGCAGCTTGGGAGGGACAGTCACAATGGGGACCCAGTACTTC | CASSLGGTVTMGTQYF
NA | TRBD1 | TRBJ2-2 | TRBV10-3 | TGTGCCATCAGCCCCCCCCAGGGGGCGAACGGGGAGCTGTTTTTT | CAISPPQGANGELFF
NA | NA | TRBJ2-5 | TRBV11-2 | TGTGCCAGCAGCTGGGACCGTGGGACCCAGTACTTC | CASSWDRGTQYF
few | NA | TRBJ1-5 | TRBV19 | TGTGCCAGTAACACACAGGGATGGGGCAATCAGCCCCAGCATTTT | CASNTQGWGNQPQHF